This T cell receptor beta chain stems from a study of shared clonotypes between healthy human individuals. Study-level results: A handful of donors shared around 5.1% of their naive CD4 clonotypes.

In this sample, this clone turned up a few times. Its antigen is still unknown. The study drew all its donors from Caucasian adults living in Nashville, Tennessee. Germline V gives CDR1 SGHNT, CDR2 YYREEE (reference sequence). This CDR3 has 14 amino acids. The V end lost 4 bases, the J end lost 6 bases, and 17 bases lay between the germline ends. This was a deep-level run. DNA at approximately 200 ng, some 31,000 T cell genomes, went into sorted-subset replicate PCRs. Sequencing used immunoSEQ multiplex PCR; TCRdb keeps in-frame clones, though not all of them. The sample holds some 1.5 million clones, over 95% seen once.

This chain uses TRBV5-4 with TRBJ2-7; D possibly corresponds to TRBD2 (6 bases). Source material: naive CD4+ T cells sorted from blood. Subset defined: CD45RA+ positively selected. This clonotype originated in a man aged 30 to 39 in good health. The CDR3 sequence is CASSDPREAGEQYF. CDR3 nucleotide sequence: TGTGCCAGCAGCGACCCCCGGGAAGCGGGCGAGCAGTACTTC.